Described below is a single TCR beta chain sequence and its context. The antigen remains undetermined. These data come from a study of shared clonotypes between healthy human individuals. In the study overall: Each donor's CD4 naive and CD4 memory cells filled three plates apiece, CD8 naive two, and CD8 memory one.

Regarding the study as a whole: Clonotypes shared by all four sorted-subset donors had higher generation probabilities than non-shared clonotypes. Few donors restricted represented genetic and exposure-history diversity.

CDR3 length equals 17 residues. Germline V gene sequence: CDR1 SGDLS, CDR2 YYNGEE. V lost 0 bases and J lost 2; bases outside the gene matches: 10. Genomic DNA (from each subset) was split evenly across several immunoSEQ plates. The data were produced by immunoSEQ multiplex PCR, yet TCRdb's version contains in-frame clones alone and is incomplete. The data contain 2,500,000 or so clones, more than 80% of them singletons. The sequence came from a man between 18 and 29 years old in good health. V gene TRBV9 combines with J gene TRBJ2-7, with TRBD1 matching 8 bases. The sample was naive CD4+ T cells sorted from blood. Noted subset: CD45RA+ positively selected. The DNA of the CDR3 is TGTGCCAGCAGCGTAGGGCCCAGCGGACAGGGCCCCTACGAGCAGTACTTC. Encoded protein: CASSVGPSGQGPYEQYF.